These 30 T cell receptor beta chains were all obtained from the same sample, sequenced in a study of graft-versus-host responses after intestinal transplantation. TCRdb's table, derived via immunoSEQ multiplex PCR, lists solely in-frame clones and lacks some. The sample lists tens of thousands of clones; about 95% were seen once. These receptors have no identified antigens. The sample consisted of unstimulated CD4+ T cells sorted from spleen or lymph node cells, taken before transplant. These receptors all come from a human donor who was the organ donor for an intestinal transplant.

V usage is TRBV6-5 and J usage is TRBJ1-1; D is undetermined. Trimming left V 8 bases short and J 6 bases short, with 22 bases between. Germline assignment: CDR1 MNHEY and CDR2 SVGAGI. CDR3 length equals 15 residues. The CDR3 sequence: CASRVGSGVPAEAFF. The CDR3 bases are TGTGCCAGCCGAGTGGGGTCGGGCGTACCCGCTGAAGCTTTCTTT.

The V gene is TRBV5-4, the J gene TRBJ2-3; TRBD2 agrees at 14 bases. The CDR3 runs to 17 residues. The germline CDR1 and CDR2 sequences are SGHNT and YYREEE (reference sequence). The junction had 4 bases not matched to a gene; V was cut back by 4 bases and J by 0 bases. The CDR3 region has the DNA TGTGCCAGCAGCAGGGGACTAGCGGGGGCTAGCACAGATACGCAGTATTTT. This codes for CASSRGLAGASTDTQYF.

The genes are TRBV5-1 and TRBJ1-1, with D unclear. V was trimmed by 0 bases and J by 0 bases, leaving 12 bases between them. CDR3 length: 16 residues. Germline V lookup: CDR1 SGHRS, CDR2 YFSETQ. The CDR3 spells CASSLDFGHMNTEAFF. Here the CDR3 DNA reads TGCGCCAGCAGCTTGGACTTTGGGCATATGAACACTGAAGCTTTCTTT.

This clone was recorded once. The V call is TRBV5-1, the J call TRBJ2-2; D is perhaps TRBD1 (5 bases). Germline assignment: CDR1 SGHRS and CDR2 YFSETQ. The V end was cut by 5 bases, the J end by 5 bases, with 13 bases between. The length of the CDR3 is 14 residues. CDR3 protein: CASRLDAGTGELFF. CDR3 bases: TGCGCCAGCAGATTAGATGCAGGGACCGGGGAGCTGTTTTTT.

V usage is TRBV4-2 and J usage is TRBJ2-3; 9 nucleotides align to TRBD2. In germline, CDR1 is LGHNA, CDR2 YNFKEQ. The CDR3 loop spans 17 amino acids. Losses at the gene ends were 1 base for V and 5 bases for J; bases not matched to a gene: 10. DNA for the CDR3: TGTGCCAGCAGCCAAGGTCGGACAGCGGGAGGCAGAGATACGCAGTATTTT. This translates into CASSQGRTAGGRDTQYF.

In DNA form, the CDR3 reads TGTGCCAGTAGTACCCAGCGGGGGGTCTTCTATGAGCAGTTCTTC. Translating it yields CASSTQRGVFYEQFF. V is TRBV19 and J is TRBJ2-1; TRBD2 agrees at 9 bases. The CDR3 is made up of 15 amino acids. Trimming took 4 bases from V and 8 from J; bases not matched to a gene: 9. Germline loops: CDR1 LNHDA, CDR2 SQIVND (reference sequence).

V and J are TRBV10-3 and TRBJ2-3; TRBD2 is a possible D gene (6 bases). There are 15 residues in the CDR3. V dropped 6 bases and J dropped 3 bases, with 16 bases sitting between them. Per the germline V gene, CDR1 is ENHRY and CDR2 is SYGVKD. In DNA form, the CDR3 reads TGTGCCATCAGGGAGGGGACTGCTGAAACAGATACGCAGTATTTT. As protein: CAIREGTAETDTQYF.

The chain is built from TRBV10-3 and TRBJ1-5; D is uncertain. The germline gives CDR1 ENHRY, CDR2 SYGVKD. CDR3 size: 14 residues. V was pared by 7 bases and J by 3 bases, with 13 bases between. This chain's CDR3 is CAIKESGVNQPQHF. CDR3 sequence (DNA): TGTGCCATCAAGGAGTCAGGCGTCAATCAGCCCCAGCATTTT.

This chain links TRBV6-6 with TRBJ1-1; unclear D gene. This CDR3 region has 11 residues. Germline lookup yields CDR1 MNHNY and CDR2 SVGAGI (reference sequence). The V gene lost 8 bases and the J gene lost 1 base, with 5 bases spanning the gap. In DNA form, the CDR3 reads TGTGCCAGCGCTACGAACACTGAAGCTTTCTTT. Its protein product is CASATNTEAFF.

The gene calls are TRBV6-5 and TRBJ1-3, with D unresolved. The germline V gene has CDR1 MNHEY and CDR2 SVGAGI. This CDR3 has 14 amino acids. V shed 2 bases and J shed 0 bases, with 5 bases lying between them. The CDR3 DNA sequence: TGTGCCAGCAGTTACGGGCACTCTGGAAACACCATATATTTT. Amino acid sequence: CASSYGHSGNTIYF.

The gene calls are TRBV30 and TRBJ2-7, with D unresolved. CDR3 size: 11 residues. Trimming removed 0 bases from V and 10 bases from J, with 10 bases in between. Looked up from germline, CDR1 is GTSNPN and CDR2 is SVGIG (reference sequence). CDR3 sequence reads: CAWSVRGVQYF. CDR3 coding DNA: TGTGCCTGGAGTGTACGTGGGGTTCAGTACTTC.

The chain joins TRBV2 to TRBJ2-7; the match to TRBD2 covers 10 bases. The CDR3 consists of 15 residues. V dropped 5 bases and J dropped 4; count of bases not matched to a gene: 8. Germline V gene sequence: CDR1 SNHLY, CDR2 FYNNEI. CDR3 DNA: TGTGCCAGCAGTATAGAGCGGGGGGGACTATACGAGCAGTACTTC. Translating gives CASSIERGGLYEQYF.

As concerns this clone: Other DNA sequences in the same sample also yield this CDR3. The V gene is TRBV5-1, the J gene TRBJ2-7, with D hard to call. Germline assignment: CDR1 SGHRS and CDR2 YFSETQ. V was pared by 3 bases and J by 0 bases, with 1 base between. The CDR3 totals 11 residues. Written as DNA, the CDR3 is TGCGCCAGCAGCTCCTCCTACGAGCAGTACTTC. Translation: CASSSSYEQYF. Full variable domain (missing parts from reference TRBV5-1 and TRBJ2-7): KAGVTQTPRYLIKTRGQQVTLSCSPISGHRSVSWYQQTPGQGLQFLFEYFSETQRNKGNFPGRFSGRQFSNSRSEMNVSTLELGDSALYLCASSSSYEQYFGPGTRLTVT.

This rearrangement joins TRBV19 to TRBJ1-1, with D perhaps TRBD1 (6 bases). This CDR3 region has 17 residues. Germline V gives CDR1 LNHDA, CDR2 SQIVND (reference sequence). Trimming removed 4 bases at V and 0 bases at J, with 18 bases between. CDR3 amino acids: CASSTSRGRVMNTEAFF. For the CDR3, the DNA is TGTGCCAGTAGTACCTCGCGGGGGCGCGTAATGAACACTGAAGCTTTCTTT.

This clone was seen just once. This chain joins TRBV5-6 and TRBJ1-2; 10 bases agree with TRBD1. The CDR3 covers 17 residues. V dropped 4 bases and J dropped 4; count of bases not matched to a gene: 13. Looked up from germline, CDR1 is SGHDT and CDR2 is YYEEEE. CDR3 sequence reads: CASSIRQGALTFYGYTF. For the CDR3, the DNA is TGTGCCAGCAGCATTCGACAGGGGGCCCTGACATTCTATGGCTACACCTTC.

This clone was detected only once. The chain combines TRBV28 with TRBJ1-4; D possibly corresponds to TRBD1 (6 bases). There are 16 residues in the CDR3. V gave up 2 bases and J gave up 0 bases, with 10 bases separating them. In germline, CDR1 is MDHEN, CDR2 SYDVKM. CDR3 amino acids: CASSLRGATTNEKLFF. CDR3 DNA: TGTGCCAGCAGTTTAAGGGGGGCCACAACTAATGAAAAACTGTTTTTT.

The chain couples TRBV28 to TRBJ1-2, with D hard to call. The CDR3 length is 14 residues. Germline V gene sequence: CDR1 MDHEN, CDR2 SYDVKM. Trimming took off 5 bases at V and 6 bases at J, with 16 bases between the two ends. This CDR3 reads CASSARRAGNGYTF. The CDR3 DNA is TGTGCCAGCAGTGCAAGGCGAGCGGGCAATGGCTACACCTTC.

V gene TRBV6-4 combines with J gene TRBJ2-2; 7 nucleotides align to TRBD1. This CDR3 has 15 amino acids. With V trimmed by 3 bases and J by 4 bases, 5 bases remained unmatched. CDR1 is MRHNA, CDR2 SNTAGT, per germline. The CDR3 nucleotides read TGTGCCAGCAGTGAACAACAGGGGATCACCGGGGAGCTGTTTTTT. It is translated as CASSEQQGITGELFF.

The V and J genes are TRBV4-3 and TRBJ1-5, with D hard to call. V lost 1 base, J lost 7 bases, and 11 bases lay in between. There are 14 residues in the CDR3. Germline CDR1 LGHNA, CDR2 YSLEER. The CDR3 region has the DNA TGCGCCAGCAGCCAAGTAGAGGGAGGACAGCCCCAGCATTTT. It yields the protein CASSQVEGGQPQHF.

The gene calls are TRBV28 and TRBJ1-2; D is uncertain. This CDR3 is 12 amino acids long. CDR1 and CDR2 from the germline V gene are MDHEN and SYDVKM. V lost 2 bases to trimming and J lost 8 bases, with 9 bases between them. The DNA for the CDR3 is TGTGCCAGCAGTTTAACGCTGGGGGGCTACACCTTC. It translates to CASSLTLGGYTF.

This clone was detected once. This chain joins TRBV6-1 and TRBJ2-5; 7 bases fit TRBD1. The CDR3 spans 17 residues. V lost 2 bases and J lost 5; bases outside the gene matches: 14. Germline lookup yields CDR1 MNHNS and CDR2 SASEGT. CDR3 DNA: TGTGCCAGCAGTGAATCCCGGCGGAGACAGGGTAGGGAGACCCAGTACTTC. This codes for CASSESRRRQGRETQYF.

This rearrangement joins TRBV10-3 to TRBJ2-2; 9 bases agree with TRBD1. The ends lost 9 bases at V and 5 bases at J; junction bases unmatched: 4. Germline loops: CDR1 ENHRY, CDR2 SYGVKD. The length of the CDR3 is 13 residues. The CDR3, as DNA: TGTGCCATTGAGACAGGGGGAACCGGGGAGCTGTTTTTT. Residues: CAIETGGTGELFF.

This chain links TRBV6-5 with TRBJ1-1; 8 bases fit TRBD1. This CDR3 region has 13 residues. Germline V gene sequence: CDR1 MNHEY, CDR2 SVGAGI. After removal of 6 bases from V and 7 bases from J, the junction contained 7 bases not matched to a gene. The CDR3: CASRPGQGREAFF. For the CDR3, the DNA is TGTGCCAGCAGACCCGGACAGGGACGTGAAGCTTTCTTT.

This chain links TRBV28 with TRBJ1-1; a weak D match, TRBD1 (6 bases). Germline lookup yields CDR1 MDHEN and CDR2 SYDVKM. Trimming left V 7 bases short and J 3 bases short, with 27 bases between. This CDR3 is built from 18 residues. CDR3 DNA sequence: TGTGCCAGCATTCCTCTGTTCACGGTGAGGGGGTTCGACACTGAAGCTTTCTTT. This translates into CASIPLFTVRGFDTEAFF.

V gene TRBV2 combines with J gene TRBJ2-2; tentative D call: TRBD1 (5 bases). This CDR3 has 14 residues. V was pared by 6 bases and J by 0 bases, with 8 bases between. Germline values: CDR1 SNHLY, CDR2 FYNNEI. This chain's CDR3 is CASRTDTNTGELFF. The CDR3 DNA reads TGTGCCAGCAGGACGGACACGAACACCGGGGAGCTGTTTTTT.

This clone was detected a few times. The V gene is TRBV7-3, the J gene TRBJ2-3, with 10 bases fitting TRBD2. The CDR3 spans 17 residues. Germline lookup yields CDR1 SGHTA and CDR2 FQGTGA. The V and J ends lost 4 bases and 0 bases, in that order; junction bases with no gene match: 7. In DNA form, the CDR3 reads TGTGCCAGCAGCTCCCCACGGACTAGCGGTAGCACAGATACGCAGTATTTT. The encoded protein is CASSSPRTSGSTDTQYF.

This clone was detected once. The chain employs TRBV7-2 and TRBJ2-1, with unresolved D. The CDR3 loop spans 14 amino acids. Trimming shortened V by 1 base and J by 12 bases, and 16 bases separated the two germline ends. CDR1 and CDR2 from the germline V gene are SGHTA and FQGNSA. The DNA for the CDR3 is TGTGCCAGCAGCTTAGTTCCGTCGGGTGTGGGGCAGTTCTTC. It is translated as CASSLVPSGVGQFF.

This clone was recorded once. The genes are TRBV7-8 and TRBJ2-3, with 9 positions matching TRBD1. V dropped 7 bases and J dropped 4; count of bases not matched to a gene: 6. From germline, CDR1 is SGHVS and CDR2 FQNEAQ. The CDR3 runs to 14 residues. CDR3 coding DNA: TGTGCCAGCACCCCGGGACAGGGTTCAGATACGCAGTATTTT. Protein sequence: CASTPGQGSDTQYF.

The gene calls are TRBV5-8 and TRBJ1-5, with D hard to call. Deletions cut 6 bases from V and 3 bases from J, with 10 bases between. Germline CDR1 reads SGHTS; CDR2 reads YDEGEE. This CDR3 is 13 amino acids long. CDR3 in DNA: TGTGCCAGCACACGGCCGTACAATCAGCCCCAGCATTTT. It yields the protein CASTRPYNQPQHF. The full variable domain, in which reference TRBV5-8 and TRBJ1-5 provide the parts outside the CDR3, is EAGVTQSPTHLIKTRGQQATLRCSPISGHTSVYWYQQALGLGLQFLLWYDEGEERNRGNFPPRFSGRQFPNYSSELNVNALELEDSALYLCASTRPYNQPQHFGDGTRLSIL.

V gene TRBV2 combines with J gene TRBJ2-5; 14 bases agree with TRBD2. CDR3 length: 15 residues. V trimming: 6 bases; J trimming: 4 bases; junction bases outside the gene matches: 4. Germline loops: CDR1 SNHLY, CDR2 FYNNEI. The CDR3: CASSPGLAGGETQYF. In DNA form, the CDR3 reads TGTGCCAGCAGCCCCGGACTAGCGGGGGGAGAGACCCAGTACTTC.